Below, one TCR beta chain is given with its context. The method was immunoSEQ multiplex PCR; TCRdb's version includes in-frame clones alone and lacks a portion of them. The table has about 46,000 clones, almost 95% seen once. The sample is drawn from a study of T cell changes during pregnancy in multiple sclerosis. The material sequenced was peripheral blood, taken in the third trimester of pregnancy. The receptor was derived from a female donor with multiple sclerosis, enrolled in a pregnancy study.

The DNA for the CDR3 is TGTGCCAGCAGCCCTCAGGTCCCCGGGACAGCCGCCTGGTGGTACACCTTC. This codes for CASSPQVPGTAAWWYTF. The gene calls are TRBV7-8 and TRBJ1-2; 7 nucleotides line up with TRBD1. Germline assignment: CDR1 SGHVS and CDR2 FQNEAQ. Unmatched junction bases numbered 23, after V lost 5 bases and J lost 11 bases. The CDR3 covers 17 residues.